A single sample is the source of the 2 T cell receptor beta chains below, sequenced in a study of early T cells in non-severe SARS-CoV-2 infection. MiXCR, applied by TCRdb to the 5' RACE reads, yields one record per CDR3 protein. The table lists over 50,000 distinct CDR3 sequences, roughly 10% of them singletons. Sample: whole blood. These receptors came from an adult who was a healthcare worker with PCR-confirmed SARS-CoV-2 infection or an uninfected control (not recorded which).

This clonotype was observed a few times. The chain uses TRBV18 and TRBJ2-1; D gene unclear. This CDR3 comprises 14 residues. Between the trimmed V and J ends, which lost 3 bases and 1 base, there was a span of 7 bases. Per the germline V gene, CDR1 is KGHSH and CDR2 is LQKENI. The CDR3 loop reads CASSPPASYNEQFF. The CDR3, as DNA: TGTGCCAGCTCACCCCCAGCGTCCTACAATGAGCAGTTCTTC.

V usage is TRBV2 and J usage is TRBJ2-7; maybe TRBD1 (6 bases). Germline lookup yields CDR1 SNHLY and CDR2 FYNNEI. The CDR3 is 12 residues long. Trimming left V 6 bases short and J 7 bases short, with 13 bases between. CDR3 protein: CASRTERGEQYF. The CDR3 DNA reads as TGTGCCAGCAGGACCGAAAGGGGGGAGCAGTACTTC.